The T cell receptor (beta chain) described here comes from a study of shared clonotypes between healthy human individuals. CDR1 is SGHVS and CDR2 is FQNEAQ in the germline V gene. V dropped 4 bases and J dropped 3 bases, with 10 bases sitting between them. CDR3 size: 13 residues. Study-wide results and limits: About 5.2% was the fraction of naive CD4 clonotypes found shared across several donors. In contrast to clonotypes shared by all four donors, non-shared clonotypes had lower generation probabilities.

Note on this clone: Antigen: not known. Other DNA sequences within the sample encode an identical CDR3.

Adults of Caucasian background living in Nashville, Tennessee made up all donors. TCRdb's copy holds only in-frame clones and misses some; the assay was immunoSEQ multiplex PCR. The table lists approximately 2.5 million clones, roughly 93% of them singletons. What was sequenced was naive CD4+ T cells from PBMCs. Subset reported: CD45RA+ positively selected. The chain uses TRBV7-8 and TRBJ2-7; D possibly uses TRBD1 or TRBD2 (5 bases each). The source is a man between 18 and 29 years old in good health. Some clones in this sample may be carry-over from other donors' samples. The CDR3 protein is CASSSRGGYEQYF. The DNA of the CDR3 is TGTGCCAGCAGCTCACGTGGGGGCTACGAGCAGTACTTC.